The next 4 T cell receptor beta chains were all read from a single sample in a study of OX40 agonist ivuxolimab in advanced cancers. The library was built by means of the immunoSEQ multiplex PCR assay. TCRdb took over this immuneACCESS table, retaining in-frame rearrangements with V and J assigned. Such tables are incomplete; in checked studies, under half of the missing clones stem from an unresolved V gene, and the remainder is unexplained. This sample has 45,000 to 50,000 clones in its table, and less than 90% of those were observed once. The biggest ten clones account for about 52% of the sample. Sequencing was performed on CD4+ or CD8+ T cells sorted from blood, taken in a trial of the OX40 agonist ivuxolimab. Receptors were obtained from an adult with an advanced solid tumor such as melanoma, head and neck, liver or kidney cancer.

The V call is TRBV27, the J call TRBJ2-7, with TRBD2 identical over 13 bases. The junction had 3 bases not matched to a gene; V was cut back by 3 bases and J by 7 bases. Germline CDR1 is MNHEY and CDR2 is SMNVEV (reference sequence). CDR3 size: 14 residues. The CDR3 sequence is CASSLWTSGREQYF. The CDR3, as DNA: TGTGCCAGCAGTTTGTGGACTAGCGGGAGAGAGCAGTACTTC.

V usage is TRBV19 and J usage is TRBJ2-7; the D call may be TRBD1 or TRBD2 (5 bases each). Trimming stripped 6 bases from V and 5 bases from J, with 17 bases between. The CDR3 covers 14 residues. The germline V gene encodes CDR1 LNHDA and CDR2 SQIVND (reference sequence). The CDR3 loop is CASRSGTPGNEQYF. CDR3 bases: TGTGCCAGTAGATCCGGGACCCCAGGGAACGAGCAGTACTTC.

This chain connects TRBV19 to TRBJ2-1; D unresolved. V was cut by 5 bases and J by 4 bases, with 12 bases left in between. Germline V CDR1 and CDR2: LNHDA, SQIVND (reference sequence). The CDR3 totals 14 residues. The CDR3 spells CASSGVGAYNEQFF. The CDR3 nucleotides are TGTGCCAGTAGTGGTGTAGGAGCGTACAATGAGCAGTTCTTC.

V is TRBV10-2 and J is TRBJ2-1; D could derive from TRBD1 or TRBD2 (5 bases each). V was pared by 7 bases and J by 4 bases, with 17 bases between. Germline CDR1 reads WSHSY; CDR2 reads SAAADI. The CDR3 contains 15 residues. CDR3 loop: CASITREHPYNEQFF. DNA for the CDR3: TGCGCCAGCATTACCAGGGAGCATCCGTACAATGAGCAGTTCTTC.